Listed below are T cell receptor beta chains from one sample, sequenced in a study of T cells of healthy individuals. TCRdb recomputed calls from the 5' RACE reads with MiXCR, one row per CDR3 protein. The sample consists of fewer than 70,000 distinct CDR3 sequences, approximately 14% of them appearing once. These receptors were obtained from a human donor in good health. The CDR3 runs from the conserved cysteine through the conserved F or W. Each record gives: clone size, J gene, V gene, D gene, CDR3 protein, CDR3 DNA. A D gene is named only where the DNA matches it firmly. Not every row has a clone size; where given, it reads once, few, many or a size class.

many	TRBJ2-5	TRBV5-1	.	CASSLEGTGWETQYF	TGCGCCAGCAGCTTGGAGGGCACAGGTTGGGAGACCCAGTACTTC
many	TRBJ2-1	TRBV6-6	TRBD2	CASSYVLAGEYNEQFF	TGTGCCAGCAGTTACGTACTAGCGGGCGAGTACAATGAGCAGTTCTTC
.	TRBJ1-1	TRBV12-3/TRBV12-4	.	CASSPFGTSNTEAFF	TGTGCCAGCAGCCCATTTGGGACATCGAACACTGAAGCTTTCTTT
many	TRBJ2-5	TRBV9	TRBD1	CASSVQGASKETQYF	TGTGCCAGCAGCGTTCAGGGGGCCTCAAAAGAGACCCAGTACTTC
many	TRBJ1-2	TRBV2	TRBD1	CASSATGTGFQPYGYTF	TGTGCCAGCAGCGCAACCGGGACAGGTTTTCAACCCTATGGCTACACCTTC
.	TRBJ2-2	TRBV2	.	CASSAQEDGELFF	TGTGCCAGCAGTGCCCAGGAAGACGGGGAGCTGTTTTTT
few	TRBJ1-5	TRBV5-6	.	CASSLYGNQPQHF	TGTGCCAGCAGCTTGTACGGCAATCAGCCCCAGCATTTT
.	TRBJ2-7	TRBV7-9	.	CASSLVRGPYEQYF	TGTGCCAGCAGCTTAGTCCGGGGGCCATACGAGCAGTACTTC
many	TRBJ1-1	TRBV29-1	.	CSVEVTVNTEAFF	TGCAGCGTTGAAGTAACAGTGAACACTGAAGCTTTCTTT
few	TRBJ2-7	TRBV28	TRBD2	CASSSSGSNYEQYF	TGTGCCAGCAGTAGTAGCGGGAGTAACTACGAGCAGTACTTC
few	TRBJ1-4	TRBV10-3	.	CAISELLLRGTNEKLFF	TGTGCCATCAGTGAGTTGTTACTCCGAGGCACTAATGAAAAACTGTTTTTT
few	TRBJ1-2	TRBV7-2	.	CASTLAANYGYTF	TGTGCCAGCACCTTGGCGGCTAACTATGGCTACACCTTC
many	TRBJ2-1	TRBV20-1	TRBD2	CSARDIWTSGSNEQFF	TGCAGTGCTAGAGATATTTGGACTAGCGGATCCAATGAGCAGTTCTTC
many	TRBJ1-6	TRBV7-2	TRBD1	CASSLGQGVSPLHF	TGTGCCAGCAGCCTTGGACAGGGGGTCTCACCCCTCCACTTT
.	TRBJ2-2	TRBV5-1	.	CASSLEVTGELFF	TGCGCCAGCAGCTTGGAGGTAACCGGGGAGCTGTTTTTT
few	TRBJ2-7	TRBV5-1	.	CASSLDPGAAYEQYF	TGCGCCAGCAGCTTGGATCCGGGGGCGGCCTACGAGCAGTACTTC
.	TRBJ1-6	TRBV27	.	CASSSPEMNSPLHF	TGTGCCAGCAGTTCCCCAGAGATGAATTCACCCCTCCACTTT
.	TRBJ2-1	TRBV11-2	.	CASSTLGSEQFF	TGTGCCAGCAGTACACTCGGATCCGAGCAGTTCTTC
few	TRBJ2-7	TRBV5-1	TRBD1	CASSLAGQGEAQYF	TGCGCCAGCAGCTTGGCAGGACAGGGAGAGGCGCAGTACTTC
many	TRBJ2-5	TRBV27	.	CASSFRGAQETQYF	TGTGCCAGCAGTTTTAGGGGGGCGCAAGAGACCCAGTACTTC
.	TRBJ2-7	TRBV6-2/TRBV6-3	TRBD1	CASSYPPDRRAYEQYF	TGTGCCAGCAGTTACCCCCCGGACAGGAGAGCCTACGAGCAGTACTTC
many	TRBJ2-1	TRBV29-1	TRBD2	CSVEGASGSSYNEQFF	TGCAGCGTTGAAGGTGCTAGCGGAAGCTCCTACAATGAGCAGTTCTTC
many	TRBJ2-1	TRBV7-2	TRBD2	CASSTYPSGRGRGQFF	TGTGCCAGCAGCACCTACCCTAGCGGGAGGGGGCGTGGGCAGTTCTTC
many	TRBJ2-3	TRBV10-3	TRBD2	CAIRLAGGQDTQYF	TGTGCCATCAGGCTAGCGGGGGGCCAAGATACGCAGTATTTT
many	TRBJ1-4	TRBV9	TRBD1	CASSPQQGQGFEKLFF	TGTGCCAGCAGCCCCCAACAGGGACAGGGGTTTGAAAAACTGTTTTTT
.	TRBJ2-2	TRBV6-5	.	CASSHAGTGELFF	TGTGCCAGCAGCCACGCGGGGACCGGGGAGCTGTTTTTT
.	TRBJ1-5	TRBV12-3/TRBV12-4	.	CASSRRGGGNQPQHF	TGTGCCAGCAGTCGGCGGGGGGGAGGGAATCAGCCCCAGCATTTT
few	TRBJ2-1	TRBV15	.	CATSRDLAGAGNEQFF	TGTGCCACCAGCAGAGATCTGGCGGGGGCGGGTAATGAGCAGTTCTTC
few	TRBJ2-3	TRBV10-1	TRBD2	CASSRAGDGTDTQYF	TGCGCCAGCAGTAGAGCGGGAGACGGCACAGATACGCAGTATTTT
many	TRBJ1-1	TRBV6-5	.	CASSYKGGVTEAFF	TGTGCCAGCAGCTATAAGGGAGGGGTGACTGAAGCTTTCTTT
few	TRBJ2-3	TRBV9	.	CASSVGSLFTDTQYF	TGTGCCAGCAGCGTAGGGTCGCTTTTCACAGATACGCAGTATTTT
.	TRBJ2-1	TRBV20-1	.	CSATGELGNEQFF	TGCAGTGCTACAGGGGAATTAGGCAATGAGCAGTTCTTC
few	TRBJ1-1	TRBV4-3	.	CASSQPGTVNTEAFF	TGCGCCAGCAGCCAACCCGGGACGGTGAACACTGAAGCTTTCTTT
.	TRBJ2-2	TRBV10-3	.	CAISAGRELFF	TGTGCCATCTCCGCCGGGCGGGAGCTGTTTTTT
many	TRBJ1-5	TRBV12-5	TRBD1	CASGLTGGFYQPQHF	TGTGCTAGTGGTTTGACAGGGGGATTCTATCAGCCCCAGCATTTT
.	TRBJ1-1	TRBV6-2/TRBV6-3	.	CASSSRGTEAFF	TGTGCCAGCAGTTCCAGGGGAACTGAAGCTTTCTTT
few	TRBJ2-7	TRBV20-1	.	CSARIGRLGEQYF	TGCAGTGCTAGGATAGGGAGGCTGGGGGAGCAGTACTTC
.	TRBJ2-2	TRBV12-3/TRBV12-4	.	CASSGSRTGELFF	TGTGCCAGCTCAGGGTCCCGGACCGGGGAGCTGTTTTTT
many	TRBJ2-7	TRBV12-3/TRBV12-4	TRBD1	CASSFRAGTGFPEQYF	TGTGCCAGCAGTTTTAGGGCCGGGACAGGTTTCCCCGAGCAGTACTTC
many	TRBJ1-6	TRBV6-6	TRBD1	CASRRTGGEGYNSPLHF	TGTGCCAGCAGAAGAACAGGGGGCGAGGGGTATAATTCACCCCTCCACTTT
.	TRBJ1-4	TRBV20-1	.	CSARQDSWDEKLFF	TGCAGTGCCAGGCAGGACAGTTGGGATGAAAAACTGTTTTTT
many	TRBJ1-6	TRBV7-9	.	CASSRGDSPLHF	TGTGCCAGCAGCCGGGGGGATTCACCCCTCCACTTT
many	TRBJ2-7	TRBV20-1	TRBD1	CSARDGRGGTGYEQYF	TGCAGTGCTAGAGATGGACGAGGGGGGACAGGCTACGAGCAGTACTTC
many	TRBJ1-1	TRBV12-3/TRBV12-4	.	CASSQYSPEPPPEPSLNTEAFF	TGTGCCAGCAGCCAATACTCCCCCGAACCCCCCCCGGAGCCTAGCCTAAACACTGAAGCTTTCTTT
few	TRBJ1-2	TRBV5-4	TRBD1	CASSFGDRESGGYTF	TGTGCCAGCAGCTTTGGGGACAGGGAGTCCGGTGGCTACACCTTC
.	TRBJ2-7	TRBV7-2	TRBD1	CASSITGTGGGEQYF	TGTGCCAGCAGCATTACCGGGACAGGGGGAGGCGAGCAGTACTTC